These 31 T cell receptor beta chains came from one sample sequenced in a study of shared clonotypes between healthy human individuals. Clones were sequenced by immunoSEQ multiplex PCR, and TCRdb holds only the in-frame ones, with some missing. The profile covers roughly 660,000 clones, with 90% appearing a single time and 30% to 40% taken by the ten largest. Material: memory CD8+ T cells from PBMCs. Subset indicated: CD45RO+ cells pooled with CCR7-negative TemRA cells. These receptors were taken from a man aged 18-30 years in good health. Some clones in this sample may be carry-over from other donors' samples.

This rearrangement joins TRBV9 to TRBJ2-1; TRBD2 matches 13 bases. V dropped 4 bases and J dropped 5; count of bases not matched to a gene: 9. CDR1 and CDR2 from the germline V gene are SGDLS and YYNGEE. This CDR3 has 17 amino acids. CDR3 bases: TGTGCCAGCAGCCACCGGACTAGCGGGAGATTTGACAATGAGCAGTTCTTC. This translates into CASSHRTSGRFDNEQFF. Full variable domain (outside the CDR3, taken from reference TRBV9 and TRBJ2-1): DSGVTQTPKHLITATGQRVTLRCSPRSGDLSVYWYQQSLDQGLQFLIQYYNGEERAKGNILERFSAQQFPDLHSELNLSSLELGDSALYFCASSHRTSGRFDNEQFFGPGTRLTVL.

The sample holds one count of this clone. V usage is TRBV7-6 and J usage is TRBJ2-3; 9 positions agree with TRBD1. CDR3 length equals 14 residues. Per germline, CDR1 SGHVS and CDR2 FNYEAQ. V trimming: 5 bases; J trimming: 4 bases; junction bases outside the gene matches: 4. CDR3 region: CASSPDRGADTQYF. Written as DNA, the CDR3 is TGTGCCAGCAGCCCAGACAGGGGGGCAGATACGCAGTATTTT.

J is TRBJ2-7 and V is TRBV28; D gene uncertain. Germline V gives CDR1 MDHEN, CDR2 SYDVKM. The CDR3 has 14 residues. Trimming took off 3 bases at V and 4 bases at J, with 13 bases between the two ends. The CDR3, as DNA: TGTGCCAGCAGTTTCGGCAGGTCGATGTACGAGCAGTACTTC. Translated: CASSFGRSMYEQYF.

V and J are TRBV5-1 and TRBJ1-6; 10 bases agree with TRBD1. Germline CDR1 is SGHRS and CDR2 is YFSETQ. J lost 7 bases, V lost 2 bases, and 9 bases had no gene match. The length of the CDR3 is 17 residues. CDR3 sequence reads: CASSFWGQGNLNSPLHF. The CDR3 DNA sequence: TGCGCCAGCAGCTTTTGGGGACAGGGGAACTTAAATTCACCCCTCCACTTT.

The rearrangement joins TRBV5-1 to TRBJ2-7; 8 nucleotides agree with TRBD1. The germline V gene encodes CDR1 SGHRS and CDR2 YFSETQ. There are 15 residues in the CDR3. Trimming cost V 2 bases and J 0 bases; bases outside gene matches: 4. The CDR3 DNA is TGCGCCAGCAGCTTTTGGACAGGGACCTCCTACGAGCAGTACTTC. Its protein product is CASSFWTGTSYEQYF.

The chain has TRBV10-3 and TRBJ2-2; TRBD1 might be the D (6 bases). The CDR3 spans 15 residues. Germline assignment: CDR1 ENHRY and CDR2 SYGVKD. Between the trimmed V and J ends, which lost 4 bases and 1 base, there was a span of 10 bases. CDR3 nucleotides: TGTGCCATCAGTGGTGGGACACAGAACACCGGGGAGCTGTTTTTT. It codes for CAISGGTQNTGELFF.

The chain links TRBV27 to TRBJ2-1; possibly TRBD1 for D (6 bases). V dropped 4 bases and J dropped 8 bases, with 21 bases sitting between them. Germline assignment: CDR1 MNHEY and CDR2 SMNVEV (reference sequence). This CDR3 spans 16 amino acids. For the CDR3, the DNA is TGTGCCAGCAGTTCAACAGGGAAATTTTCGAAGGATGAGCAGTTCTTC. Its protein is CASSSTGKFSKDEQFF.

This chain joins TRBV2 and TRBJ2-7, with 9 bases matching TRBD2. V lost 4 bases to trimming and J lost 5 bases; unmatched junction nucleotides: 12. Germline V CDR1 and CDR2: SNHLY, FYNNEI. The CDR3 is 16 residues long. This CDR3 is CASSGPSAGGPHEQYF. The CDR3 bases are TGTGCCAGCAGTGGGCCCTCGGCGGGAGGGCCCCACGAGCAGTACTTC.

The rearrangement uses TRBV13 and TRBJ1-2, with a tentative D call TRBD1 (6 bases). The V end lost 5 bases, the J end lost 0 bases, and 13 bases lay between the germline ends. The CDR3 loop spans 15 amino acids. From germline, CDR1 is PRHDT and CDR2 FYEKMQ (reference sequence). The CDR3, as DNA: TGTGCCAGCAGCGCCGGAAGGACAGCTAACTATGGCTACACCTTC. Its protein product is CASSAGRTANYGYTF.

The V and J genes are TRBV7-8 and TRBJ2-5, with 7 bases that match TRBD1. The CDR3 is 13 amino acids. J gave up 5 bases and V 5 bases, and 5 bases lay outside the gene matches. Germline loops: CDR1 SGHVS, CDR2 FQNEAQ. The CDR3 DNA is TGTGCCAGCAGCAGGGACAGCCGTGAGACCCAGTACTTC. It encodes CASSRDSRETQYF.

J is TRBJ1-1 and V is TRBV5-8, with D unclear. The germline gives CDR1 SGHTS, CDR2 YDEGEE. CDR3 length: 15 residues. V gave up 0 bases and J gave up 0 bases, with 9 bases separating them. CDR3: CASSLAAWLNTEAFF. DNA of the CDR3: TGTGCCAGCAGCTTGGCCGCATGGCTGAACACTGAAGCTTTCTTT.

This clone has at least ten counts. The chain employs TRBV30 and TRBJ2-1; no clear D gene. Germline lookup yields CDR1 GTSNPN and CDR2 SVGIG (reference sequence). V lost 0 bases to trimming and J lost 4 bases, with 4 bases between them. The CDR3 totals 12 residues. The CDR3 coding sequence is TGTGCCTGGAGTGTACAGTACAATGAGCAGTTCTTC. Protein: CAWSVQYNEQFF.

This sequence joins TRBV27 and TRBJ2-3; D might be TRBD1 (5 bases). With 3 bases removed from V and 2 bases from J, the gap between germline ends came to 12 bases. The CDR3 length is 15 residues. CDR1 and CDR2 from the germline V gene are MNHEY and SMNVEV (reference sequence). The CDR3 loop reads CASSFQGPFTDTQYF. For the CDR3, the DNA is TGTGCCAGCAGTTTCCAGGGTCCCTTCACAGATACGCAGTATTTT.

This chain joins TRBV21-1 and TRBJ1-2; no check of the table's D call, TRBD1, against the DNA was made. TRBV21-1 is a pseudogene. The CDR3 has 16 residues. The CDR3 sequence: CASSKVTGAARYGYTF. The CDR3 bases are TGTGCCAGCAGCAAAGTGACAGGGGCGGCGCGATATGGCTACACCTTC.

V is TRBV6-5 and J is TRBJ1-5; D is ambiguous. Between the trimmed V and J ends, which lost 5 bases and 4 bases, there was a span of 12 bases. This CDR3 comprises 14 residues. Germline-derived CDR1 and CDR2 are MNHEY and SVGAGI. The CDR3 here is CASSPGRTNQPQHF. The CDR3 nucleotides are TGTGCCAGCAGTCCCGGACGGACTAATCAGCCCCAGCATTTT.

The J gene is TRBJ2-5, the V gene TRBV2, with TRBD2 identical over 11 bases. V trimming: 10 bases; J trimming: 1 base; junction bases outside the gene matches: 5. The CDR3 is made up of 14 amino acids. Germline values: CDR1 SNHLY, CDR2 FYNNEI. CDR3 nucleotides: TGTGCCACTCGGACTAGCGGGCTCCAAGAGACCCAGTACTTC. It is translated as CATRTSGLQETQYF.

V usage is TRBV9 and J usage is TRBJ1-4, with D possibly being TRBD1 (5 bases). The length of the CDR3 is 12 residues. Trimming removed 3 bases at V and 8 bases at J, with 8 bases between. Germline CDR1 SGDLS, CDR2 YYNGEE. DNA for the CDR3: TGTGCCAGCAGCGGATCAGGGGAAAAACTGTTTTTT. Its protein product is CASSGSGEKLFF.

This chain connects TRBV27 to TRBJ2-1, with TRBD2 as a possible D gene (6 bases). Germline V gene data show CDR1 as MNHEY and CDR2 as SMNVEV (reference sequence). The CDR3 runs to 14 residues. Between the trimmed V and J ends, which lost 4 bases and 2 bases, there was a span of 9 bases. The CDR3 protein is CASSWGLTYNEQFF. In nucleotides, the CDR3 is TGTGCCAGCAGTTGGGGACTTACCTACAATGAGCAGTTCTTC.

This rearrangement joins TRBV4-3 to TRBJ2-3; TRBD2 matches 7 bases. Trimming cost V 2 bases and J 3 bases; bases outside gene matches: 17. This CDR3 has 19 residues. Per the germline V gene, CDR1 is LGHNA and CDR2 is YSLEER. The CDR3 here is CASSQLSFGAGEKTDTQYF. In DNA form, the CDR3 reads TGCGCCAGCAGCCAATTGAGCTTTGGGGCGGGAGAGAAGACAGATACGCAGTATTTT.

The rearrangement links TRBV27 to TRBJ1-1; TRBD1 might be the D (5 bases). Trimming took off 0 bases at V and 0 bases at J, with 11 bases between the two ends. Germline CDR1 is MNHEY and CDR2 is SMNVEV (reference sequence). The CDR3 sequence is 16 residues long. CDR3 sequence reads: CASSLSGVAMNTEAFF. DNA of the CDR3: TGTGCCAGCAGTTTATCAGGGGTTGCAATGAACACTGAAGCTTTCTTT.

The V call is TRBV4-1, the J call TRBJ2-2; 9 nucleotides agree with TRBD1. The J segment lost 3 bases and the V segment lost 4 bases, leaving 9 bases of the junction unmatched. CDR3 size: 17 residues. Germline CDR1 and CDR2: MGHRA and YSYEKL. CDR3 amino acids: CASSLTYRGRDTGELFF. The CDR3 nucleotides are TGCGCCAGCAGCCTAACCTACAGGGGGCGGGACACCGGGGAGCTGTTTTTT.

The chain recombines TRBV7-4 with TRBJ1-1; D gene uncertain. The length of the CDR3 is 14 residues. V was shortened by 2 bases and J by 1 base, with 8 bases between the two germline ends. The V gene's germline CDR1 is SGHVT and CDR2 SQSDAQ. CDR3: CASSLIRQNTEAFF. As DNA, the CDR3 is TGTGCCAGCAGCTTAATAAGACAGAACACTGAAGCTTTCTTT.

This clone was seen only once. This chain links TRBV28 with TRBJ2-1, with no clear D. Trimming removed 1 base from V and 8 bases from J, with 15 bases in between. The CDR3 totals 15 residues. Germline CDR1 reads MDHEN; CDR2 reads SYDVKM. The CDR3 bases are TGTGCCAGCAGTTTATTAAGTCCGAAAGTTGATGAGCAGTTCTTC. The encoded protein is CASSLLSPKVDEQFF.

The chain combines TRBV7-2 with TRBJ1-1; possibly TRBD1 for D (6 bases). The CDR3 runs to 16 residues. Germline assignment: CDR1 SGHTA and CDR2 FQGNSA. V was pared by 0 bases and J by 4 bases, with 15 bases between. Written as DNA, the CDR3 is TGTGCCAGCAGCTTAGCGGGTGCAGGGGCGATCACTGAAGCTTTCTTT. This codes for CASSLAGAGAITEAFF.

The gene calls are TRBV19 and TRBJ2-7; D is unresolved. The CDR3 consists of 15 residues. The germline gives CDR1 LNHDA, CDR2 SQIVND (reference sequence). Trimming took 1 base from V and 0 from J, leaving 10 bases between them. CDR3 coding DNA: TGTGCCAGTAGTATAGCCCCCCAGAACTCCTACGAGCAGTACTTC. Translated: CASSIAPQNSYEQYF.

In its sample, this clone was seen a few times. V usage is TRBV13 and J usage is TRBJ1-1, with D hard to call. The CDR3 consists of 14 residues. The ends were cut back, 1 base at V and 0 bases at J, with 6 bases in the middle. CDR1 is PRHDT, CDR2 FYEKMQ, per germline (reference sequence). The CDR3 sequence is CASSLVGMNTEAFF. The DNA of the CDR3 is TGTGCCAGCAGCTTAGTGGGGATGAACACTGAAGCTTTCTTT.

The chain combines TRBV5-6 with TRBJ1-1, with TRBD1 as a possible D gene (5 bases). With 3 bases removed from V and 4 bases from J, the gap between germline ends came to 10 bases. The germline V gene has CDR1 SGHDT and CDR2 YYEEEE. This CDR3 comprises 13 residues. CDR3 in DNA: TGTGCCAGCAGCTGGGCGGGGGGCACTGAAGCTTTCTTT. Encoded protein: CASSWAGGTEAFF.

V gene TRBV7-9 combines with J gene TRBJ2-3; D not resolved. The V end lost 4 bases, the J end lost 10 bases, and 9 bases lay between the germline ends. CDR1 and CDR2 (germline): SEHNR, FQNEAQ (reference sequence). The CDR3 runs to 11 residues. The CDR3 spells CASSSDWAQYF. The CDR3 DNA follows: TGTGCCAGCAGCTCAGACTGGGCGCAGTATTTT. Together with reference TRBV7-9 and TRBJ2-3, the CDR3 gives the full variable domain: DTGVSQNPRHKITKRGQNVTFRCDPISEHNRLYWYRQTLGQGPEFLTYFQNEAQLEKSRLLSDRFSAERPKGSFSTLEIQRTEQGDSAMYLCASSSDWAQYFGPGTRLTVL.

As DNA, the CDR3 is TGTGCCAGCAGCCAAGAGGGGGAAGGGGCAGATACGCAGTATTTT. This encodes CASSQEGEGADTQYF. This chain uses TRBV4-2 with TRBJ2-3; D assignment may be TRBD1 or TRBD2 (5 bases each). With 0 bases removed from V and 4 bases from J, the gap between germline ends came to 11 bases. The CDR3 consists of 15 residues. The V gene's germline CDR1 is LGHNA and CDR2 YNFKEQ.

The gene calls are TRBV28 and TRBJ1-3; possible D gene TRBD1, 6 bases. The CDR3 totals 19 residues. V was cut by 3 bases and J by 0 bases, with 21 bases left in between. Germline V gene data show CDR1 as MDHEN and CDR2 as SYDVKM. The CDR3 DNA reads as TGTGCCAGCAGTTTTAGATCGGGACACCTGCAATCCTCTGGAAACACCATATATTTT. As protein: CASSFRSGHLQSSGNTIYF.

This clone has just a few counts. The CDR3 spells CASSRGLGYTF. The DNA of the CDR3 is TGTGCCAGCAGCCGGGGACTTGGCTACACCTTC. The chain has TRBV5-8 and TRBJ1-2; TRBD1 might be the D (5 bases). Germline V gives CDR1 SGHTS, CDR2 YDEGEE. V lost 4 bases and J lost 7, with 8 bases in between. This CDR3 contains 11 residues.